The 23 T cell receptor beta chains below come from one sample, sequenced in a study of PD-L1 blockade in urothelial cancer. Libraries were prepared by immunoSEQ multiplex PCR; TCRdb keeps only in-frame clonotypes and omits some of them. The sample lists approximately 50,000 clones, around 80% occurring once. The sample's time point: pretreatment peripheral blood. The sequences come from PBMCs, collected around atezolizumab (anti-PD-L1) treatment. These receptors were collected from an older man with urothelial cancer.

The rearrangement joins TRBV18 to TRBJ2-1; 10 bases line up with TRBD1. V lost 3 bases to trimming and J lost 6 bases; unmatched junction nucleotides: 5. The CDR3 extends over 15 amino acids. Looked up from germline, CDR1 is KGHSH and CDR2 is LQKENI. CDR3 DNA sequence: TGTGCCAGCTCACCCGCGGGGACAGGGGCCAATGAGCAGTTCTTC. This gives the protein CASSPAGTGANEQFF.

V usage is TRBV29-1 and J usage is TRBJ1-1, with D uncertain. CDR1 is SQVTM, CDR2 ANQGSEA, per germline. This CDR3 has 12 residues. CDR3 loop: CSAGDPNTEAFF. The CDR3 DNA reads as TGCAGTGCCGGAGATCCGAACACTGAAGCTTTCTTT.

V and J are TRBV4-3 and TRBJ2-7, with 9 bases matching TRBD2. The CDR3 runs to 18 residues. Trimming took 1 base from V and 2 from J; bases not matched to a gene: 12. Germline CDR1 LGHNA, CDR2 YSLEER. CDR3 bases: TGCGCCAGCAGCCAAGCCCGCGATGCGGGGGGGCCCACCTACGAGCAGTACTTC. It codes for CASSQARDAGGPTYEQYF.

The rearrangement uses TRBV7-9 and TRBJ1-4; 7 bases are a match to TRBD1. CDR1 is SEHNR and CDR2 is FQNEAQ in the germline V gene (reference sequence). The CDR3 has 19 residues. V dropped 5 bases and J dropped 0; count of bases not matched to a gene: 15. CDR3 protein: CASSPLEGARSATNEKLFF. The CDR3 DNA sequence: TGTGCCAGCAGCCCCCTTGAGGGGGCGCGTTCCGCAACTAATGAAAAACTGTTTTTT.

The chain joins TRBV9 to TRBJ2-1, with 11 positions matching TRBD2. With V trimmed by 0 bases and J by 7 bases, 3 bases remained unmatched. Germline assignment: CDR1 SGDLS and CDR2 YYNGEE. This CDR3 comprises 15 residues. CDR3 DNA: TGTGCCAGCAGCGTAGGTAGCGGGAGGGTTAATGAGCAGTTCTTC. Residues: CASSVGSGRVNEQFF.

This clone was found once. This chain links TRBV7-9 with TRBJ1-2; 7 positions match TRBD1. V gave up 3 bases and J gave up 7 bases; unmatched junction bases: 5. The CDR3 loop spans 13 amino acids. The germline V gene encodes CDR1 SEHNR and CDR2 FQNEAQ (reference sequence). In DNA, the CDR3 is TGTGCCAGCAGCTTCAGGGGGACCCTTGGCTACACCTTC. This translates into CASSFRGTLGYTF. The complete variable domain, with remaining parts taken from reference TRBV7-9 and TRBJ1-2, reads DTGVSQNPRHKITKRGQNVTFRCDPISEHNRLYWYRQTLGQGPEFLTYFQNEAQLEKSRLLSDRFSAERPKGSFSTLEIQRTEQGDSAMYLCASSFRGTLGYTFGSGTRLTVV.

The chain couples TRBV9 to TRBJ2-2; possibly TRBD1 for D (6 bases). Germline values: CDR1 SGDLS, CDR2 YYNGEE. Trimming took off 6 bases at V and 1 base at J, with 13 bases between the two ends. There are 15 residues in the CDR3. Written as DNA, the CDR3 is TGTGCCAGCACACAGGGCCAGAGGAACACCGGGGAGCTGTTTTTT. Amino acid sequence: CASTQGQRNTGELFF.

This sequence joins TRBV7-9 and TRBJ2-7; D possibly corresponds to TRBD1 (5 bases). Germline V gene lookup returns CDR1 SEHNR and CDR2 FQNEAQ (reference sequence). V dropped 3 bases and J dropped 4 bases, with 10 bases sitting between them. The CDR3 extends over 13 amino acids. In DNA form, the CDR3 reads TGTGCCAGCAGCTTGGCAGGGCCTTACGAGCAGTACTTC. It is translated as CASSLAGPYEQYF. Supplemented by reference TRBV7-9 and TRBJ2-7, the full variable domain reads DTGVSQNPRHKITKRGQNVTFRCDPISEHNRLYWYRQTLGQGPEFLTYFQNEAQLEKSRLLSDRFSAERPKGSFSTLEIQRTEQGDSAMYLCASSLAGPYEQYFGPGTRLTVT.

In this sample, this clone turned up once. The DNA of the CDR3 is TGTGCCAGTAGTGCCCGACAGGGGGGAAACATTCAGTACTTC. Translated, it gives CASSARQGGNIQYF. This chain joins TRBV19 and TRBJ2-4; the match to TRBD1 covers 9 bases. In germline, CDR1 is LNHDA, CDR2 SQIVND (reference sequence). V was clipped by 5 bases and J by 6 bases; unmatched bases: 5. CDR3 size: 14 residues.

This CDR3 reads CASSPTGGRVTEAFF. DNA for the CDR3: TGCGCCAGCAGCCCGACGGGGGGAAGGGTCACTGAAGCTTTCTTT. V is TRBV5-1 and J is TRBJ1-1; a weak D match, TRBD1 (5 bases). The V and J ends lost 4 bases and 4 bases respectively, with 17 bases between them. Per germline, CDR1 SGHRS and CDR2 YFSETQ. This CDR3 contains 15 residues.

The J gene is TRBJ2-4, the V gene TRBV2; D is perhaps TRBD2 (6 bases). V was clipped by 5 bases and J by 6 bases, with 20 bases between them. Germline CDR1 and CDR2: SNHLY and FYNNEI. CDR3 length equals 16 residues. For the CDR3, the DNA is TGTGCCAGCAGTCCGGGACGGCGAGAGGGAGGAAACATTCAGTACTTC. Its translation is CASSPGRREGGNIQYF.

The CDR3 DNA reads TGCGCCAGCAGCCAAGATAGCAGGGGACGAAACACCATATATTTT. Residues: CASSQDSRGRNTIYF. The rearrangement joins TRBV4-1 to TRBJ1-3, with D possibly being TRBD1 (6 bases). Trimming left V 0 bases short and J 5 bases short, with 11 bases between. The CDR3 is 15 residues long. From germline, CDR1 is MGHRA and CDR2 YSYEKL.

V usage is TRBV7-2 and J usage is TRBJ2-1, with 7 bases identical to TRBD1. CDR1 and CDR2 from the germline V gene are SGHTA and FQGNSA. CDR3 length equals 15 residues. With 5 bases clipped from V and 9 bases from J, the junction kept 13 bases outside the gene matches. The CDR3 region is CASSAQGSGSSEQFF. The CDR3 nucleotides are TGTGCCAGCAGCGCACAGGGGAGTGGGTCATCTGAGCAGTTCTTC. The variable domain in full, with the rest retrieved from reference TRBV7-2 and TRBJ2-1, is GAGVSQSPSNKVTEKGKDVELRCDPISGHTALYWYRQSLGQGLEFLIYFQGNSAPDKSGLPSDRFSAERTGGSVSTLTIQRTQQEDSAVYLCASSAQGSGSSEQFFGPGTRLTVL.

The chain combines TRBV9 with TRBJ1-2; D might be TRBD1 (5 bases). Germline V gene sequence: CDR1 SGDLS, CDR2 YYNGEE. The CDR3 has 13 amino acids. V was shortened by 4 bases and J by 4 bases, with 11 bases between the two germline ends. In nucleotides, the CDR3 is TGTGCCAGCAGCCCCGCCAGGGCCTATGGCTACACCTTC. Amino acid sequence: CASSPARAYGYTF.

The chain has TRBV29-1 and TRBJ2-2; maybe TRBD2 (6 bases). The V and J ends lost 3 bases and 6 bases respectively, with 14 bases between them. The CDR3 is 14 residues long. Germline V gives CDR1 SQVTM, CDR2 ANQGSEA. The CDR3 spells CSVDPGLKAGELFF. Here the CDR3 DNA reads TGCAGCGTTGATCCGGGACTGAAAGCCGGGGAGCTGTTTTTT.

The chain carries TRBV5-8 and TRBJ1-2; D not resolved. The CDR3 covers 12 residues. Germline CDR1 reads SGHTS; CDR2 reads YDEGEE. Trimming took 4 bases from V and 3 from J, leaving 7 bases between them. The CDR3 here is CASSLEYYGYTF. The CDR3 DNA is TGTGCCAGCAGCCTAGAGTACTATGGCTACACCTTC.

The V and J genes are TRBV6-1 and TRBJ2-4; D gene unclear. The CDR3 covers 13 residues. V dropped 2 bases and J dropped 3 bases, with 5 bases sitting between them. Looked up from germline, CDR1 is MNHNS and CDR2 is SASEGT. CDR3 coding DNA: TGTGCCAGCAGTGAAAACTTCAAAAACATTCAGTACTTC. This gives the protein CASSENFKNIQYF.

The DNA of the CDR3 is TGCGCCAGCAGCCAAGAGGGCCGCACAGATACGCAGTATTTT. It translates to CASSQEGRTDTQYF. This sequence joins TRBV4-1 and TRBJ2-3, with D unclear. The V end was cut by 0 bases, the J end by 1 base, with 5 bases between. The CDR3 covers 14 residues. Looked up from germline, CDR1 is MGHRA and CDR2 is YSYEKL.

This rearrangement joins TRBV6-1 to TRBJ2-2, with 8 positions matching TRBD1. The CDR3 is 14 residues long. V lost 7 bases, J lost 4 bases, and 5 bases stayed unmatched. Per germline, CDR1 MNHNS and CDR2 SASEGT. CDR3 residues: CASKRTGTTGELFF. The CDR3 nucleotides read TGTGCCAGCAAAAGGACAGGGACCACCGGGGAGCTGTTTTTT.

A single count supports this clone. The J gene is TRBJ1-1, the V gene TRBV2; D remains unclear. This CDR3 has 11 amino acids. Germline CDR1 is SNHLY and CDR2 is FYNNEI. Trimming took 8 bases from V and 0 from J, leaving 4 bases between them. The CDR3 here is CASAVNTEAFF. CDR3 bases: TGTGCCAGCGCAGTGAACACTGAAGCTTTCTTT. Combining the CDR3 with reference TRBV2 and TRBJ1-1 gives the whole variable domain EPEVTQTPSHQVTQMGQEVILRCVPISNHLYFYWYRQILGQKVEFLVSFYNNEISEKSEIFDDQFSVERPDGSNFTLKIRSTKLEDSAMYFCASAVNTEAFFGQGTRLTVV.

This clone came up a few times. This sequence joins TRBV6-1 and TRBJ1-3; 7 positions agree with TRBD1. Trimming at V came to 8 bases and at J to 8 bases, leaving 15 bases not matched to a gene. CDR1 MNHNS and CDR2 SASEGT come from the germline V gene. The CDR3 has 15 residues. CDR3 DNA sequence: TGTGCCAGCCGTCCCGGTGACAGGGATATGGACACCATATATTTT. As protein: CASRPGDRDMDTIYF.

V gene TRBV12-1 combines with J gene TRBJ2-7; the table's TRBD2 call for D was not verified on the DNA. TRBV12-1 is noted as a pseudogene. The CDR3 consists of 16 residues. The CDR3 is CASSFVIRAGHYEQYF. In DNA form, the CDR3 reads TGTGCCAGCAGCTTTGTTATCAGAGCGGGCCATTACGAGCAGTACTTC.

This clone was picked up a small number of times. This chain's CDR3 is CASSRPGNGQPQHF. CDR3 DNA sequence: TGTGCCAGCAGCCGCCCAGGGAACGGACAGCCCCAGCATTTT. V gene TRBV7-9 combines with J gene TRBJ1-5; TRBD1 is a possible D gene (5 bases). Germline V gene sequence: CDR1 SEHNR, CDR2 FQNEAQ (reference sequence). V was pared by 5 bases and J by 7 bases, with 15 bases between. This CDR3 is 14 amino acids long.